This section outlines one T cell receptor (beta chain) sequence together with its context. Its antigen specificity is not known. Base qualities are not at hand, and no much larger clone is one base apart. Systemically healthy Caucasian individuals from Russia, 39 in total and aged 6 to 90 years, were included as donors. Approximately 9.7 milliliters of peripheral blood were drawn from each donor into EDTA-treated Vacutainer tubes. Ficoll-Paque density-gradient centrifugation was used to isolate PBMCs, with at least 6.5 million per sample. Trizol reagent was used to extract total RNA from PBMCs, with at least 5 micrograms per sample. The percentages of naive CD45RAhigh/CD27high T cells were determined by flow cytometry on a PBMC aliquot from every donor. Libraries were made using 5' RACE. The sequencer was an Illumina HiSeq 2500. A second PCR of roughly 7 to 11 cycles was performed with a sample-barcoded 5' primer and a J-beta primer mix. A unique molecular identifier was introduced onto each TCR beta cDNA molecule by a template-switch 5' adaptor carrying 12 random nucleotides. At least 2.5 million CDR3-containing paired-end reads were obtained from each sample. All of the RNA was converted into first-strand cDNA using the Mint cDNA synthesis kit, with a TRBC-specific oligonucleotide serving as the primer. After uracil-DNA glycosylase treatment, a first 18-cycle PCR used universal primers M1SS and BC2_uni_R on all cDNA. In the source study's methods: For normalization, 1 million high-quality reads were randomly selected from each sample, with every read carrying a distinct molecular identifier. Reads with shared molecular identifiers were discarded instead of being binned into consensus sequences. MiTCR, with a Q25 quality threshold and the strictest error-elimination algorithm, was used for CDR3 identification, clonotype clustering and error correction. A nonparametric unseen species model using Euler transformation provided a lower-bound estimate of total TCR beta diversity. In TCRdb, the public reads were trimmed at Q25 with fastp and aligned with MiXCR, with productive beta chains retained. Each entry is one CDR3 protein sequence, shown with its most common DNA and genes. These V and J calls originate from TCRdb's pipeline instead of the authors' own analysis. Recorded for this sample are 630,000 or so distinct CDR3 sequences; 32% of them occurred a single time. The ten largest clonotypes hold over 15% of the sample.

These data are taken from a study of blood T cells in healthy people across ages (dated by TCRdb to 2014 to 2015). Background on the whole study: In model experiments, template switching captured roughly one uniquely barcoded TCR beta cDNA molecule for every two T cells. The study measured age-related changes in TCR beta repertoire diversity using deep sequencing normalized with unique cDNA molecular identifiers. The donors were split into four age groups: young (average roughly 15 years), middle-aged (more than 35), aged (62) and long-lived (approximately 80). To avoid experimental bias, donors of different ages were spread randomly across the sequencing lanes. For two donors (one aged 18 to 30 and one aged 80 or older), the study analyzed two additional independent replicas of 1 million unique cDNA reads from the same blood draw.

V loses 4 bases, J loses 10 bases, and the germline ends lie 12 bases apart. The CDR3 has 12 amino acids, counting the end cysteine and phenylalanine. Only the CDR3 DNA is retained, 36 bases long and in frame from the first base. Looking up the germline V gene yields CDR1 MNHEY and CDR2 SVGEGT. Study-wide conclusions, independent of this receptor: Because donor CMV infection status was unknown, age-related changes in expanded clonotypes were potentially confounded. Since profiling was done on bulk unsorted PBMCs, naive and antigen-experienced compartments could not be conclusively compared. As age increased, observed TCR beta diversity per million T cells dropped in a roughly linear way, and a significant reduction was already evident by age around 41. The percentage of naive T cells measured by flow cytometry correlated strongly with observed TCR beta diversity. The long-lived group showed more naive CD4+ T cells, fewer expanded clones and increased TCR diversity than the aged group, suggesting age selection. Total diversity estimates from one million sequenced T cells were considered lower bounds and underestimates.

The chain employs TRBV6-2 or TRBV6-3 and TRBJ2-3; no D segment can be confidently identified. What was sequenced was blood. This receptor was taken from an elderly woman in good health. Donor details come from another sample of the same person, matched by shared clones. Here the CDR3 is given as CASSSLPNPQYF. Here is the DNA: TGTGCCAGCAGTTCTCTACCAAACCCGCAGTATTTT.